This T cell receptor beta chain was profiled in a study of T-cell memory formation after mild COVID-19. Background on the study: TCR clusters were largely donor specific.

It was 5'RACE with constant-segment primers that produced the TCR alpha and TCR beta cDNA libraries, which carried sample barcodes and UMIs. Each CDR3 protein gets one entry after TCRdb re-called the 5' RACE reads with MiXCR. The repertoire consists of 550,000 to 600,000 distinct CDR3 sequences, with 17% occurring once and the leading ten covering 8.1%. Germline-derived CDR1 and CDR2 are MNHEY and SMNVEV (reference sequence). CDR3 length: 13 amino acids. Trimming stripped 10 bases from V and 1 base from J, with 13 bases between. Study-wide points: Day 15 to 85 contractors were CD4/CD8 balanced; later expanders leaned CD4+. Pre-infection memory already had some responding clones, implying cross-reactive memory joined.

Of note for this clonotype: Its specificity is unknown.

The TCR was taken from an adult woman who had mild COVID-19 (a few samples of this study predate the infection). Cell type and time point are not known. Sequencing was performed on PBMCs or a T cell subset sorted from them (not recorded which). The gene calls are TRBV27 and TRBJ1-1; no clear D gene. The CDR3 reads CATRTDKNTEAFF. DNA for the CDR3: TGTGCCACAAGGACTGACAAGAACACTGAAGCTTTCTTT.